This is a list of T cell receptor beta chains from one sample in a study of beta chain features in type 1 diabetes. Sequencing was performed with immunoSEQ multiplex PCR; in TCRdb, only in-frame clones are kept and a portion is missing. This repertoire shows over 650,000 clones, around an eighth found once; its top ten account for just under 0.04%. Sequencing input: naive CD4+ T cells from blood. All receptors derive from a man in his late teens or twenties with type 1 diabetes. The conserved cysteine and the conserved F or W are not part of the CDR3 here. Fields, in order: J gene, V gene, CDR3 protein.

>TRBJ2-1|TRBV5-1
ASSLDGGGSYNEQF
>TRBJ2-7|TRBV30
AWDRGENGYEQY
>TRBJ2-5|TRBV11-2
ASSLGEGTQY
>TRBJ1-5|TRBV27
ASRGIRDRGLGQPQH
>TRBJ1-4|TRBV7-9
ASSSGSEKLF
>TRBJ2-7|TRBV30
AWRRGPSYEQY
>TRBJ2-1|TRBV6-5
ASSSRDPSSYNEQF
>TRBJ1-4|TRBV6-5
ASSFDRLNEKLF
>TRBJ1-4|TRBV5-4
ASSSNRGGSDEKLF
>TRBJ1-5|TRBV30
AWTKGGTTSQPQH
>TRBJ2-7|TRBV27
ASSLFYRARGYEQY
>TRBJ1-5|TRBV29-1
SVAGAPRGNQPQH
>TRBJ2-7|TRBV7-9
ASSLGLAGGSYEQY
>TRBJ2-4|TRBV30
AWSAGLARNIQY
>TRBJ2-7|TRBV19
ASSWGLAGEQY
>TRBJ2-2|TRBV23-1
ASTSTF
>TRBJ2-1|TRBV9
ASSVGLAENNEQF
>TRBJ2-1|TRBV30
AWSSGLSYNEQF
>TRBJ2-5|TRBV30
ACQRQIQETQY
>TRBJ2-2|TRBV29-1
SVARGGAGTGELF
>TRBJ2-1|TRBV19
ASSHGWGEQF
>TRBJ1-1|TRBV18
ASSPIGTAYNTEAF
>TRBJ2-5|TRBV9
ASSVAGGNQETQY
>TRBJ2-1|TRBV30
AWSVLVLRAEEQF
>TRBJ2-5|TRBV7-9
ASSSASEETQY
>TRBJ1-3|TRBV9
ASSETPGSSGNTIY
>TRBJ2-7|TRBV7-9
ASSSLGGGEQY
>TRBJ2-3|TRBV30
AWIPSPGYRTDTQY
>TRBJ1-4|TRBV30
AWSPGTGGKLF
>TRBJ2-3|TRBV7-2
ASSLTSGSTDTQY
>TRBJ2-3|TRBV30
AWSVQGSDTQY
>TRBJ2-5|TRBV4-1
ASSFDREETQY
>TRBJ1-1|TRBV20-1
SALYGGEAF
>TRBJ2-7|TRBV5-1
ASRSGQGAYFYEQY
>TRBJ2-1|TRBV30
AWSKAGGGNEQF
>TRBJ1-5|TRBV25-1
ASSGQGFQPQH
>TRBJ2-1|TRBV25-1
ASTLGRGAYNEQF
>TRBJ2-1|TRBV6-1
ASSQGGASGRISEF
>TRBJ2-3|TRBV29-1
SVEGQGGSDTQY
>TRBJ2-7|TRBV14
ASSRASGRSEQY
>TRBJ2-3|TRBV7-9
ASSPLGADTQY
>TRBJ2-1|TRBV18
ASSKPEGTSYNEQF
>TRBJ2-6|TRBV11-2
ASRLFYSGANVLT
>TRBJ2-1|TRBV6-1
ASSEGVISYNEQF
>TRBJ2-6|TRBV29-1
SVLQGAGANVLT
>TRBJ2-7|TRBV6-1
ASNRLLAREQY
>TRBJ1-1|TRBV7-2
ASSSRPGQGALAF
>TRBJ1-3|TRBV28
ASSYSGNTIY
>TRBJ1-4|TRBV21-1
ASSTGEPATNEKLF
>TRBJ2-4|TRBV11-2
ASSSWARGRGKNIQY
>TRBJ2-3|TRBV5-1
ASSFSGEVPDTQY